This T cell receptor (beta chain) was sequenced in a study of blood T cell repertoires in COVID-19. Whole-study context: Sources were T cells, B-cell-depleted T cells, or PBMCs; the material itself was cDNA or gDNA.

Source study methods: Reference gene primer amplification in the assay estimated nucleated cell counts. Measured with immunoSEQ multiplex PCR; TCRdb has only the in-frame clones, and not every one. Clonal size and the V and J genes are those of that table, whereas D and trimming came from the DNA. The sample consists of 150,000 to 200,000 clones, about 80% of them appearing once. The sequence derives from a woman older than 75 with acute or convalescent COVID-19. The sequencing sample was made of peripheral blood.

The chain's CDR3 is CASSTGGTVSYEQYF. The CDR3 bases are TGTGCCAGCTCTACCGGCGGGACAGTCTCCTACGAGCAGTACTTC. The chain uses TRBV18 and TRBJ2-7; TRBD1 might be the D (7 bases). The CDR3 runs 15 residues. Trimming cost V 6 bases and J 0 bases, with 15 bases left between them. CDR1 KGHSH and CDR2 LQKENI come from the germline V gene.